A single sample is the source of the 27 T cell receptor beta chains below, sequenced in a study of prognosis after radiotherapy for stage I lung cancer. Using two-round multiplex PCR, the authors amplified TCR beta CDR3 from genomic DNA. First-round PCR employed TRBV- and TRBJ-specific primers for each gene. Via MiXCR, TCRdb re-called the multiplex PCR reads, giving one row per CDR3 protein. The table shows roughly 13,000 distinct CDR3 sequences, with 50% to 70% occurring only once. The specimen was PBMCs, collected before or after stereotactic body radiation therapy (not recorded which). These receptors were obtained from a donor aged 50 or older with non-small cell lung cancer.

With respect to this clonotype: At one end, the junction sequence differs from germline, possibly due to a read error. J is TRBJ2-2 and V is TRBV5-4; TRBD2 matches at 14 bases. The CDR3 is 18 amino acids. Germline CDR1 reads SGHNT; CDR2 reads YYREEE (reference sequence). The CDR3 DNA is TGTACCAGCAGCTTGGGGACTAGCGGGAGTATACGCACCGTGGAGCTGTTTTTT. Protein: CTSSLGTSGSIRTVELFF.

The chain recombines TRBV5-1 with TRBJ2-3; D gene uncertain. V lost 4 bases to trimming and J lost 2 bases, with 14 bases between them. This CDR3 has 15 residues. Germline V gene lookup returns CDR1 SGHRS and CDR2 YFSETQ. CDR3 in amino acids: CASSPVKVFTDTQYF. CDR3 DNA sequence: TGCGCCAGCAGCCCCGTGAAGGTTTTCACAGATACGCAGTATTTT.

This clonotype was seen ten or more times. The V and J genes are TRBV3-1 and TRBJ2-4; 7 nucleotides agree with TRBD1. Unmatched junction bases numbered 6, after V lost 2 bases and J lost 8 bases. Germline CDR1 and CDR2: LGHDT and YNNKEL (reference sequence). The CDR3 contains 14 residues. The CDR3 loop reads CASSQYDRAHIQYF. In DNA, the CDR3 is TGTGCCAGCAGCCAATACGACAGGGCTCACATTCAGTACTTC. The variable domain in full, completed from reference TRBV3-1 and TRBJ2-4, reads DTAVSQTPKYLVTQMGNDKSIKCEQNLGHDTMYWYKQDSKKFLKIMFSYNNKELIINETVPNRFSPKSPDKAHLNLHINSLELGDSAVYFCASSQYDRAHIQYFGAGTRLSVL.

Details on this clonotype: The junction does not match germline at one end; this may be a read error. V usage is TRBV15 and J usage is TRBJ2-5, with TRBD2 as a possible D gene (6 bases). Germline lookup yields CDR1 LNHNV and CDR2 YYDKDF (reference sequence). This CDR3 is built from 15 residues. The CDR3: CATSTRRRDSETQYF. CDR3 bases: TGTGCAACCAGCACGCGCCGGAGGGACTCGGAGACCCAGTACTTC. Drawing the rest from reference TRBV15 and TRBJ2-5, the complete variable domain is DAMVIQNPRYQVTQFGKPVTLSCSQTLNHNVMYWYQQKSSQAPKLLFHYYDKDFNNEADTPDNFQSRRPNTSFCFLDIRSPGLGDTAMYLCATSTRRRDSETQYFGPGTRLLVL.

The chain is built from TRBV19 and TRBJ2-4; D not resolved. V was pared by 5 bases and J by 0 bases, with 8 bases between. Germline CDR1 LNHDA, CDR2 SQIVND (reference sequence). This CDR3 comprises 14 residues. The CDR3 nucleotides are TGTGCCAGTAGTTCGAATATAGCCAAAAACATTCAGTACTTC. The encoded protein is CASSSNIAKNIQYF.

With respect to this clonotype: It differs at one base from a far larger clone, so likely a read error. The chain carries TRBV20-1 and TRBJ2-5; 9 bases map to TRBD2. The J call may be incorrect, as the DNA end agrees better with TRBJ2-1. This CDR3 is 15 amino acids long. Germline values: CDR1 DFQATT, CDR2 SNEGSKA (reference sequence). The CDR3 region has the DNA TGCAGTGCTAGGCCAGTAGCGGGAGCGTGTAATGAGCAGTTCTTC. Translation gives CSARPVAGACNEQFF.

This chain links TRBV27 with TRBJ2-7; D is ambiguous. Germline V lookup: CDR1 MNHEY, CDR2 SMNVEV (reference sequence). With 0 bases removed from V and 1 base from J, the gap between germline ends came to 7 bases. CDR3 length: 14 amino acids. CDR3 loop: CASSLSSSSYEQYF. The CDR3 nucleotides are TGTGCCAGCAGTTTATCTTCTAGTTCCTACGAGCAGTACTTC.

This clonotype was recorded once. The chain employs TRBV19 and TRBJ2-5; TRBD2 matches 8 bases. The trim removed 5 bases at V and 5 bases at J, leaving 7 bases unmatched. Germline values: CDR1 LNHDA, CDR2 SQIVND (reference sequence). This CDR3 spans 14 amino acids. The CDR3 DNA is TGTGCCAGTAGTCCTAGCGGGTTCAAGGAGACCCAGTACTTC. Translating gives CASSPSGFKETQYF. The full variable domain, rest sourced from reference TRBV19 and TRBJ2-5, is DGGITQSPKYLFRKEGQNVTLSCEQNLNHDAMYWYRQDPGQGLRLIYYSQIVNDFQKGDIAEGYSVSREKKESFPLTVTSAQKNPTAFYLCASSPSGFKETQYFGPGTRLLVL.

This clonotype has a count of ten or more. The rearrangement joins TRBV19 to TRBJ2-4, with 7 bases fitting TRBD2. Germline CDR1 LNHDA, CDR2 SQIVND (reference sequence). Germline trimming cut 5 bases from V and 10 bases from J; bases unmatched to any gene: 5. The CDR3 is 12 residues long. CDR3 region: CASSAHSGIQYF. CDR3 in DNA: TGTGCCAGTAGTGCCCATAGCGGGATTCAGTACTTC.

This clonotype is medium-sized. The chain carries TRBV10-3 and TRBJ2-1; D possibly uses TRBD1 or TRBD2 (5 bases each). Between the trimmed V and J ends, which lost 0 bases and 0 bases, there was a span of 9 bases. The germline V gene encodes CDR1 ENHRY and CDR2 SYGVKD. The CDR3 has 16 amino acids. This CDR3 reads CAISESGTLSYNEQFF. Written as DNA, the CDR3 is TGTGCCATCAGTGAGTCAGGGACCCTCTCCTACAATGAGCAGTTCTTC.

In regard to this clonotype: This sequence is one base from a far larger clone and is likely a read error. The chain carries TRBV24-1 and TRBJ2-1, with 10 bases identical to TRBD2. Germline values: CDR1 KGHDR, CDR2 SFDVKD. This CDR3 region has 15 residues. CDR3 DNA: TGTGTCAGCAGTCTAGCGGGAGTCCCCTACAATGAGCAGTTCTTC. It encodes CVSSLAGVPYNEQFF.

In this sample, this clonotype is medium-sized (0.01 to 0.1%). V gene TRBV19 combines with J gene TRBJ2-7; 10 bases agree with TRBD2. V lost 3 bases, J lost 3 bases, and 11 bases stayed unmatched. CDR3 length: 17 residues. The germline V gene has CDR1 LNHDA and CDR2 SQIVND (reference sequence). The DNA of the CDR3 is TGTGCCAGTAGTATTCGAGGGGGACTAGCGATAATCTACGAGCAGTACTTC. It encodes CASSIRGGLAIIYEQYF.

This clonotype is medium-sized. The gene calls are TRBV2 and TRBJ1-6, with 11 bases lining up with TRBD1. Germline V gives CDR1 SNHLY, CDR2 FYNNEI. The length of the CDR3 is 14 residues. V lost 4 bases and J lost 8; bases outside the gene matches: 1. The CDR3 reads CASSAGQGDSPLHF. The CDR3 DNA reads as TGTGCCAGCAGTGCGGGACAGGGGGATTCACCCCTCCACTTT.

In this sample, this clonotype turned up many times. This chain connects TRBV7-3 to TRBJ2-2, with TRBD2 identical over 7 bases. Germline V gene sequence: CDR1 SGHTA, CDR2 FQGTGA. Trimming removed 4 bases from V and 6 bases from J; junction bases left unmatched: 5. CDR3 length: 14 amino acids. For the CDR3, the DNA is TGTGCCAGCAGCTCAAGACTAGCCGCCGGGGAGCTGTTTTTT. It translates to CASSSRLAAGELFF.

By sample fraction, this clonotype is medium-sized (0.01 to 0.1%). This rearrangement joins TRBV28 to TRBJ1-6; maybe TRBD1 (5 bases). The germline V gene encodes CDR1 MDHEN and CDR2 SYDVKM. Trimming took off 2 bases at V and 6 bases at J, with 8 bases between the two ends. The CDR3 runs 14 residues. For the CDR3, the DNA is TGTGCCAGCAGTTTAGGGCAGGGTAATTCACCCCTCCACTTT. Protein product: CASSLGQGNSPLHF.

Many counts were recorded for this clonotype. J is TRBJ2-5 and V is TRBV6-1; D is possibly TRBD1 (7 bases). The CDR3 sequence is 14 residues long. Trimming cost V 5 bases and J 5 bases, with 15 bases left between them. Germline V gene lookup returns CDR1 MNHNS and CDR2 SASEGT. The CDR3 DNA reads TGTGCCAGCAGTAGGAGGGCAGGGGGGGAGACCCAGTACTTC. This gives the protein CASSRRAGGETQYF.

At least ten counts were recorded for this clonotype. A much larger clone lies one base from this, so it may be a read error. The chain's CDR3 is CASSQDTDPRYDQYF. The CDR3 DNA sequence: TGCGCCAGCAGCCAAGATACGGACCCTCGTTACGATCAGTACTTC. This chain connects TRBV4-3 to TRBJ2-7; no clear D gene. The CDR3 loop spans 15 amino acids. Germline loops: CDR1 LGHNA, CDR2 YSLEER.

This clonotype was seen once. This likely stems from a read error, as it lies one base from a far larger clone. V is TRBV27 and J is TRBJ2-1; a weak D match, TRBD2 (6 bases). Germline CDR1 is MNHEY and CDR2 is SMNVEV (reference sequence). Trimming took 7 bases from V and 2 from J, leaving 12 bases between them. CDR3 length: 14 residues. CDR3 in DNA: TGTGCCAGCACCCTTTGGGGGGCCTACAATGAGCAGTTCTTC. Amino acids: CASTLWGAYNEQFF.

Judged by abundance, this clonotype is medium-sized. This chain connects TRBV20-1 to TRBJ2-7, with a weak D call TRBD2 (6 bases). The ends were cut back, 6 bases at V and 5 bases at J, with 17 bases in the middle. Per germline, CDR1 DFQATT and CDR2 SNEGSKA (reference sequence). This CDR3 has 13 residues. CDR3 in DNA: TGCAGTGCGCCGAGCGGAGGGCACAACGAGCAGTACTTC. It specifies CSAPSGGHNEQYF.

This clonotype was picked up one time. One junction end disagrees with the germline gene, perhaps due to a read error. V gene TRBV6-2 or TRBV6-3 combines with J gene TRBJ2-2, with D possibly being TRBD2 (5 bases). The CDR3 sequence is 15 residues long. Germline V CDR1 and CDR2: MNHEY, SVGEGT. The CDR3 DNA sequence: TGTGCTAGCAGTGCGAGCAGGAGTCGGGACGGGGAGCTGTTTTTT. Encoded protein: CASSASRSRDGELFF.

Of note for this clonotype: The junction departs from the called germline gene at one end, perhaps through a read error. The chain is built from TRBV6-1 and TRBJ2-7; tentatively, D is TRBD2 (6 bases). The germline V gene has CDR1 MNHNS and CDR2 SASEGT. The CDR3 sequence is 14 residues long. In DNA form, the CDR3 reads TGTGCCAGCATTTCTCAAAGGGACTCCTACGATCAGTACTTC. Its protein product is CASISQRDSYDQYF.

On this clonotype itself: A far larger clone is a single base away, which makes a read error likely. As DNA, the CDR3 is TGTGCCAGCAGTGTCTCAGAGAATCAGTCCCAGCATTTT. It specifies CASSVSENQSQHF. V and J are TRBV6-4 and TRBJ1-5; D ambiguous. Looked up from germline, CDR1 is MRHNA and CDR2 is SNTAGT. The CDR3 has 13 amino acids.

The rearrangement links TRBV3-1 to TRBJ2-1; D not resolved. The CDR3 is 16 residues long. The germline gives CDR1 LGHDT, CDR2 YNNKEL (reference sequence). The V gene lost 1 base and the J gene lost 0 bases, with 10 bases spanning the gap. The CDR3 reads CASSQVQLSSYNEQFF. In DNA form, the CDR3 reads TGTGCCAGCAGCCAAGTTCAGTTGAGCTCCTACAATGAGCAGTTCTTC.

This clonotype is medium-sized (0.01 to 0.1%) by share. The J gene is TRBJ2-1, the V gene TRBV24-1; TRBD1 matches 10 bases. The CDR3 has 16 amino acids. Germline V gene sequence: CDR1 KGHDR, CDR2 SFDVKD. V shed 5 bases, J shed 2 bases, and the junction held 5 bases outside the gene matches. The CDR3 DNA follows: TGTGCCACCAGTGGCCCGGGACAGGGGACCTACAATGAGCAGTTCTTC. It specifies CATSGPGQGTYNEQFF.

The rearrangement links TRBV28 to TRBJ2-3; D might be TRBD1 (6 bases). Trimming took 7 bases from V and 1 from J, leaving 21 bases between them. The CDR3 extends over 17 amino acids. Germline-derived CDR1 and CDR2 are MDHEN and SYDVKM. The CDR3: CASIPILGHGGTDTQYF. CDR3 bases: TGTGCCAGCATTCCCATATTGGGACATGGGGGCACAGATACGCAGTATTTT.

This clonotype rates as medium-sized. The genes are TRBV20-1 and TRBJ2-1; TRBD2 agrees at 7 bases. CDR3 length: 15 residues. The V and J ends lost 3 bases and 2 bases, in that order; junction bases with no gene match: 7. The V gene's germline CDR1 is DFQATT and CDR2 SNEGSKA (reference sequence). The CDR3 nucleotides read TGCAGTGCTAGCAAATGGGCGGGAGCCTACAATGAGCAGTTCTTC. Translated: CSASKWAGAYNEQFF.

V gene TRBV9 combines with J gene TRBJ2-7; D is unclear. Germline lookup yields CDR1 SGDLS and CDR2 YYNGEE. V was cut by 0 bases and J by 0 bases, with 7 bases left in between. The CDR3 runs 14 residues. CDR3 loop: CASSVGASSYEQYF. DNA for the CDR3: TGTGCCAGCAGCGTAGGGGCTAGCTCCTACGAGCAGTACTTC.